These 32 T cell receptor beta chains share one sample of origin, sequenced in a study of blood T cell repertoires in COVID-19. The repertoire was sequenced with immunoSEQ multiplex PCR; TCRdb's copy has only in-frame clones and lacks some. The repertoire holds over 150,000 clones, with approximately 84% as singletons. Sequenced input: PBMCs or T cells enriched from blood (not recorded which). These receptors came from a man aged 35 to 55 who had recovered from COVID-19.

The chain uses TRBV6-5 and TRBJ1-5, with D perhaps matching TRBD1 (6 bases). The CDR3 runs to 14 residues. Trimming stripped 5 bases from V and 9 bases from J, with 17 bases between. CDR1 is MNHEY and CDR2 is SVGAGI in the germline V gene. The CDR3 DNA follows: TGTGCCAGCAGTCCCCGAGCAGGGGTGCTGCCCCAGCATTTT. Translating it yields CASSPRAGVLPQHF.

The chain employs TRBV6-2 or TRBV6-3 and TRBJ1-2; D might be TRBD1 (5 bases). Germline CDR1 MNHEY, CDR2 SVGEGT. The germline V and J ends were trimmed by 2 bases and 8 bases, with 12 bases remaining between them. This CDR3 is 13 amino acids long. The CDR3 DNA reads TGTGCCAGCAGTTACACAGGAATGGAGGGCTACACCTTC. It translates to CASSYTGMEGYTF.

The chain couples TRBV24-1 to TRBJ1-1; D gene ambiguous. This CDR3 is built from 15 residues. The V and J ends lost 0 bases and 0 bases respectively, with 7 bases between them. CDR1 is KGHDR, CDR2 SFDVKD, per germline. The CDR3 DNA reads TGTGCCACCAGTGATTTGGGGCAGATGAACACTGAAGCTTTCTTT. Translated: CATSDLGQMNTEAFF.

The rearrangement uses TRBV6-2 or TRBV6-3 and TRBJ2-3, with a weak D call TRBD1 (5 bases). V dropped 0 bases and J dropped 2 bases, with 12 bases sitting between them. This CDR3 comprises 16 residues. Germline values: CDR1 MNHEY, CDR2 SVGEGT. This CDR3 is CASSYSNWGLTDTQYF. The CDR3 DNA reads TGTGCCAGCAGTTACTCGAATTGGGGCCTCACAGATACGCAGTATTTT.

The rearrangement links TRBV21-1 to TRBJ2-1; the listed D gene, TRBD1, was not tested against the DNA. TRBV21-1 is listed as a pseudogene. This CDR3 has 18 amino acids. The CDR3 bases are TGTGCCAGCAAGGGACAGACGCCTTGGTTCCCATCCTACAATGAGCAGTTCTTC. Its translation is CASKGQTPWFPSYNEQFF.

The CDR3 region has the DNA TGTGCCAGCAGCTTAGTATCAGGGAAGACGGACACCATATATTTT. Encoded protein: CASSLVSGKTDTIYF. This chain connects TRBV7-2 to TRBJ1-3; D might be TRBD1 (5 bases). Germline-derived CDR1 and CDR2 are SGHTA and FQGNSA. Trimming removed 1 base from V and 8 bases from J, with 15 bases in between. The CDR3 runs to 15 residues.

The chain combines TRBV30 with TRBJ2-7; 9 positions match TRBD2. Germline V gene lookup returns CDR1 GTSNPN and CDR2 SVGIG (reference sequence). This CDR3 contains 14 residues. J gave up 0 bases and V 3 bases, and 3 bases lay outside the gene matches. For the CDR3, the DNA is TGTGCCTGGAGGCTAGCGGGGAGCTCCTACGAGCAGTACTTC. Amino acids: CAWRLAGSSYEQYF.

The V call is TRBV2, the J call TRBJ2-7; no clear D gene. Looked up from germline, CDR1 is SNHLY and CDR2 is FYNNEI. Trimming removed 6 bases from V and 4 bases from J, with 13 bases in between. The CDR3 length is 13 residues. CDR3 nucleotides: TGTGCCAGCAGGCGCTTCGGGTCTTACGAGCAGTACTTC. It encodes CASRRFGSYEQYF.

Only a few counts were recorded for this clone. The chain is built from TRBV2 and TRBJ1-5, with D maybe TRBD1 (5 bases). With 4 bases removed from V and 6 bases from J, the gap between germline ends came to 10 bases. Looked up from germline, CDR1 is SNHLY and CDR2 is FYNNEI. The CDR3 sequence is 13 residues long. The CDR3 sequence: CASSVLGPQPQHF. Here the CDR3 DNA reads TGTGCCAGCAGTGTGTTGGGGCCTCAGCCCCAGCATTTT.

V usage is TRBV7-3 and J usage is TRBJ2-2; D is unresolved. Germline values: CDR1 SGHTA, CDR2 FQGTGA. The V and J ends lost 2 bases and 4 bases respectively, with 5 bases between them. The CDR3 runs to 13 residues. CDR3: CASSLSSTGELFF. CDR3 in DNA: TGTGCCAGCAGCTTATCGTCCACCGGGGAGCTGTTTTTT.

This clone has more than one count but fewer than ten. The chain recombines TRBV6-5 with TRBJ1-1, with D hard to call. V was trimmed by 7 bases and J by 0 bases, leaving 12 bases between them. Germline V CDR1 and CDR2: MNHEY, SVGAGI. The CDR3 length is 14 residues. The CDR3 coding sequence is TGTGCCAGCACCGCGGGCTCCATGAACACTGAAGCTTTCTTT. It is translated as CASTAGSMNTEAFF.

CDR3 DNA: TGTGCCAGCAGCGTGGAGGGGCCGTCCACCGGGGAGCTGTTTTTT. Its translation: CASSVEGPSTGELFF. The chain couples TRBV9 to TRBJ2-2; possible D gene TRBD2, 6 bases. In germline, CDR1 is SGDLS, CDR2 YYNGEE. V shed 2 bases and J shed 4 bases, with 12 bases lying between them. The CDR3 contains 15 residues.

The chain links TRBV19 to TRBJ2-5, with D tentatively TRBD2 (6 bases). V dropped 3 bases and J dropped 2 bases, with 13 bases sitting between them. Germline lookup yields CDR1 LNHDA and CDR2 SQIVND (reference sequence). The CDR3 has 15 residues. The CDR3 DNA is TGTGCCAGTAGTATGGTCGGGGGACCGCAAGAGACCCAGTACTTC. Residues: CASSMVGGPQETQYF.

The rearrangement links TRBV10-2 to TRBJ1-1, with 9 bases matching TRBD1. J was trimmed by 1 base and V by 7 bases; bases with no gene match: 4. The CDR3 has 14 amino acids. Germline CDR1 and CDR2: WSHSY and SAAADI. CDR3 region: CASKQGARNTEAFF. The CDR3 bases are TGCGCCAGCAAACAGGGGGCGAGGAACACTGAAGCTTTCTTT.

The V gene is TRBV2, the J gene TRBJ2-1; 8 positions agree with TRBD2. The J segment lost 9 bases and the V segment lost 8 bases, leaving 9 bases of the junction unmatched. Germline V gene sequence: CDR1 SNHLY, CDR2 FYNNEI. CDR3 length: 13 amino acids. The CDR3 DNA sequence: TGTGCCAGCGTCTCTAGCGGGTATAGTGAGCAGTTCTTC. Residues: CASVSSGYSEQFF.

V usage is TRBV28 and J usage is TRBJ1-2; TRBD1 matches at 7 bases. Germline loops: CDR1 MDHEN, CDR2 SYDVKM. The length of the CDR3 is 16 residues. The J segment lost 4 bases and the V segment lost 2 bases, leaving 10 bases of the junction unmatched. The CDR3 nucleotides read TGTGCCAGCAGTTTACCTGCCGGGACAGTCGGCTATGGCTACACCTTC. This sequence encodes CASSLPAGTVGYGYTF.

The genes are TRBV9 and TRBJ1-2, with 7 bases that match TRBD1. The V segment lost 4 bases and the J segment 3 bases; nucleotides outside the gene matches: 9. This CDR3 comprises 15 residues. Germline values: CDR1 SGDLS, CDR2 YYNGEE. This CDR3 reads CASSPFSGTDYGYTF. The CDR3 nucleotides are TGTGCCAGCAGCCCATTTTCCGGGACAGACTATGGCTACACCTTC. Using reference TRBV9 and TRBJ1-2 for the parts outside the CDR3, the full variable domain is DSGVTQTPKHLITATGQRVTLRCSPRSGDLSVYWYQQSLDQGLQFLIQYYNGEERAKGNILERFSAQQFPDLHSELNLSSLELGDSALYFCASSPFSGTDYGYTFGSGTRLTVV.

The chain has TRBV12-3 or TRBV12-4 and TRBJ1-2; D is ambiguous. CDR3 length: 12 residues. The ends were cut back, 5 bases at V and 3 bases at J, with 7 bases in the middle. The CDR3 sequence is CASSPSYYGYTF. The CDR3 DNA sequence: TGTGCCAGCAGTCCAAGCTACTATGGCTACACCTTC.

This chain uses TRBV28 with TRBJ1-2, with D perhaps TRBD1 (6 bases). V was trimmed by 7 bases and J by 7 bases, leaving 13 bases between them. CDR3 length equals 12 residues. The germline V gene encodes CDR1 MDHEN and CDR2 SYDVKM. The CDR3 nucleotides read TGTGCCAGCACTACAGGGTCGCGTGGCTACACCTTC. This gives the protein CASTTGSRGYTF.

CDR3 loop: CAISERLRETQYF. CDR3 nucleotides: TGTGCCATCAGTGAGCGACTTCGAGAGACCCAGTACTTC. The chain is built from TRBV10-3 and TRBJ2-5; D call uncertain. The CDR3 totals 13 residues. V shed 2 bases and J shed 4 bases, with 8 bases lying between them. CDR1 and CDR2 from the germline V gene are ENHRY and SYGVKD.

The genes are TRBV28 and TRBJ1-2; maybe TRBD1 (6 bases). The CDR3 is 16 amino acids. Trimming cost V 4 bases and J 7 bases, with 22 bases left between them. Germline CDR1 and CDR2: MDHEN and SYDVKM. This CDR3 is CASSSYGVGGRFGYTF. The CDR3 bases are TGTGCCAGCAGTTCATATGGCGTGGGGGGGCGTTTTGGCTACACCTTC.

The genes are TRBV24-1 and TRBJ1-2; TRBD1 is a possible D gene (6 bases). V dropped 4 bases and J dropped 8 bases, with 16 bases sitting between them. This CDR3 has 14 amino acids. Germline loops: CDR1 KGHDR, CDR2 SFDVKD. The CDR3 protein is CATSDRQDPAGYTF. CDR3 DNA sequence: TGTGCCACCAGTGACCGACAGGACCCCGCCGGCTACACCTTC.

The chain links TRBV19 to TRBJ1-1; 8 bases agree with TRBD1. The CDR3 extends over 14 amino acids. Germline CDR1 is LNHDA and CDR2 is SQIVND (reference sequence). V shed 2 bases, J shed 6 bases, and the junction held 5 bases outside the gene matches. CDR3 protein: CASSITQGAAEAFF. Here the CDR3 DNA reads TGTGCCAGTAGTATAACCCAGGGGGCCGCTGAAGCTTTCTTT.

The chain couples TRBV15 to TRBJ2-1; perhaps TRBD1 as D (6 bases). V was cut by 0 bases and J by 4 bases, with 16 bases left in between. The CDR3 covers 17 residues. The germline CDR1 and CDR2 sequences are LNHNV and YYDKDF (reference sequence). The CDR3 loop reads CATSRDLGTNLYNEQFF. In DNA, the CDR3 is TGTGCCACCAGCAGAGATCTCGGGACAAATCTTTACAATGAGCAGTTCTTC.

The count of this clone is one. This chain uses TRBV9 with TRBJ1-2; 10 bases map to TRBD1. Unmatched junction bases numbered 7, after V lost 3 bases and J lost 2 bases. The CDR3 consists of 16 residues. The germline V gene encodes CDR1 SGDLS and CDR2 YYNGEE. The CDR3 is CASSDPRDRGNYGYTF. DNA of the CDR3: TGTGCCAGCAGCGACCCCCGGGACAGGGGAAACTATGGCTACACCTTC. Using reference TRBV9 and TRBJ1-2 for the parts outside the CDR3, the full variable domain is DSGVTQTPKHLITATGQRVTLRCSPRSGDLSVYWYQQSLDQGLQFLIQYYNGEERAKGNILERFSAQQFPDLHSELNLSSLELGDSALYFCASSDPRDRGNYGYTFGSGTRLTVV.

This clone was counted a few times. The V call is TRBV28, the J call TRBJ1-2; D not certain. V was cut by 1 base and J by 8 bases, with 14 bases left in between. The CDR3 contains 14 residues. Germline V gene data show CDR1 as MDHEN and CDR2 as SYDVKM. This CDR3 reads CASSLFLSELGYTF. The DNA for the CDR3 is TGTGCCAGCAGTTTATTCCTGAGTGAGTTGGGCTACACCTTC.

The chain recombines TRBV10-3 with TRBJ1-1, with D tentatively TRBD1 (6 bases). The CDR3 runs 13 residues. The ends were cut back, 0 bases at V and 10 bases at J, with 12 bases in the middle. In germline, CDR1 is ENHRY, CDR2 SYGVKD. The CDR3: CAISESTGGLAFF. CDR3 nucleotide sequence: TGTGCCATCAGTGAGTCGACGGGGGGCTTAGCTTTCTTT.

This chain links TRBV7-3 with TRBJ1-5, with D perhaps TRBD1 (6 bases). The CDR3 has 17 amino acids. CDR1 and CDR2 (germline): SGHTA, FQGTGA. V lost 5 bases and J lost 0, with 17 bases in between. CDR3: CASSPVGGPYSNQPQHF. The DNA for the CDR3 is TGTGCCAGCAGCCCTGTGGGGGGGCCCTATAGCAATCAGCCCCAGCATTTT. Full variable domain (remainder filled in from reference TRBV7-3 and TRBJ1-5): GAGVSQTPSNKVTEKGKYVELRCDPISGHTALYWYRQSLGQGPEFLIYFQGTGAADDSGLPNDRFFAVRPEGSVSTLKIQRTERGDSAVYLCASSPVGGPYSNQPQHFGDGTRLSIL.

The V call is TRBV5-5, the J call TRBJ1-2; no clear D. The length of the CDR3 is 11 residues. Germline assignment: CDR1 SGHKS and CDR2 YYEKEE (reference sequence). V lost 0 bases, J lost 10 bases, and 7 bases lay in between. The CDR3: CASSLDTNYTF. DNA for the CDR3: TGTGCCAGCAGCTTGGACACGAACTACACCTTC.

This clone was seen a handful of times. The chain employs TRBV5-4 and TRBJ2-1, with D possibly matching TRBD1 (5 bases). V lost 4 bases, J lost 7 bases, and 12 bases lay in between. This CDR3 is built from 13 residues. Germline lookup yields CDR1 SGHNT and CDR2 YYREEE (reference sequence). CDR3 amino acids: CASSGVQDNEQFF. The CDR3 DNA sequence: TGTGCCAGCAGCGGGGTACAGGATAATGAGCAGTTCTTC.

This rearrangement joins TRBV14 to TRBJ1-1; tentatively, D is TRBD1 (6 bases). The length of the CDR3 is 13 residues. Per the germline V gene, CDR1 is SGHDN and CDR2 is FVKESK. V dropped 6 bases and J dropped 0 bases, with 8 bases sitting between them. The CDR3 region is CASRNRVNTEAFF. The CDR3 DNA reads TGTGCCAGCAGAAACAGGGTGAACACTGAAGCTTTCTTT.

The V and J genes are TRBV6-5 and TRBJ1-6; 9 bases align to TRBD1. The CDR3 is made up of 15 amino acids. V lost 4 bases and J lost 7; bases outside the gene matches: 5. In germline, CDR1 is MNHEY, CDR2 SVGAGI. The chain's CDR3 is CASSSRDRDNSPLHF. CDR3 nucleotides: TGTGCCAGCAGTTCCCGGGACAGGGACAATTCACCCCTCCACTTT.